The next 17 T cell receptor beta chains were all read from a single sample in a study of response to subunit inactivated influenza vaccine. In TCRdb, the RT-PCR reads were re-called with MiXCR into one record per CDR3 protein. In the table there are roughly 550,000 distinct CDR3 sequences, roughly 25% of which are singletons. This sample also appeared in a second study, on T cells expressing NK-cell markers. From that second work: Researchers built TCR beta cDNA using 5'RACE template switching with UMIs.

The sample in question was CD4+ T cells sorted from PBMCs, obtained 12 days after vaccination. The receptor source for this set is a man aged 45-65 years who received an inactivated influenza vaccine.

This clonotype has only a few counts. The chain employs TRBV20-1 and TRBJ2-1; either TRBD1 or TRBD2 may fit D (5 bases each). Germline CDR1 DFQATT, CDR2 SNEGSKA (reference sequence). The CDR3 length is 13 residues. The V gene lost 3 bases and the J gene lost 9 bases, with 15 bases spanning the gap. The CDR3 spells CSARGPLLSEQFF. The CDR3 nucleotides read TGCAGTGCTAGGGGACCCCTTCTGAGTGAGCAGTTCTTC.

This clonotype was observed a few times. The chain joins TRBV5-1 to TRBJ2-3, with TRBD1 identical over 7 bases. V was pared by 4 bases and J by 3 bases, with 2 bases of the junction left unmatched. Germline lookup yields CDR1 SGHRS and CDR2 YFSETQ. The CDR3 has 13 residues. CDR3 nucleotide sequence: TGCGCCAGCAGCAAGGGACAGACAGATACGCAGTATTTT. It encodes CASSKGQTDTQYF.

This clonotype was picked up a small number of times. The V call is TRBV18, the J call TRBJ2-7; D perhaps matches TRBD2 (5 bases). V was cut by 5 bases and J by 0 bases, with 14 bases left in between. This CDR3 has 15 residues. The germline gives CDR1 KGHSH, CDR2 LQKENI. CDR3 loop: CASSSVSVSSYEQYF. The CDR3, as DNA: TGTGCCAGCTCATCGGTTAGCGTTAGCTCCTACGAGCAGTACTTC.

The rearrangement joins TRBV5-5 to TRBJ1-1; 10 bases map to TRBD1. Trimming took 3 bases from V and 1 from J; bases not matched to a gene: 6. CDR1 and CDR2 (germline): SGHKS, YYEKEE (reference sequence). The CDR3 spans 16 residues. The CDR3 region is CASSWSRDRGNTEAFF. DNA of the CDR3: TGTGCCAGCAGCTGGTCCCGGGACAGGGGGAACACTGAAGCTTTCTTT.

This clonotype was counted only a few times. CDR3 sequence (DNA): TGTGCCAGCAGTTGGTTGGGACTCTCAACCTACAATGAGCAGTTCTTC. This encodes CASSWLGLSTYNEQFF. The chain carries TRBV12-3 or TRBV12-4 and TRBJ2-1, with D possibly TRBD2 on 6 matching bases. The CDR3 extends over 16 amino acids. The V and J ends lost 4 bases and 2 bases respectively, with 15 bases between them.

Points on this clonotype: This CDR3 fails to terminate in the conserved phenylalanine or tryptophan, so it likely reflects a read error. The rearrangement links TRBV6-1 to TRBJ2-7; D tentatively fits TRBD1 or TRBD2 (5 bases each). The CDR3 sequence is 14 residues long. The germline V and J ends were trimmed by 2 bases and 9 bases, with 17 bases remaining between them. Germline V gene lookup returns CDR1 MNHNS and CDR2 SASEGT. The CDR3, as DNA: TGTGCCAGCAGTGAAATTGGGACGAGGATGGGGCAGTACATC. This codes for CASSEIGTRMGQYI.

This clonotype came up a few times. The chain joins TRBV7-9 to TRBJ1-5; D remains ambiguous. V lost 1 base to trimming and J lost 2 bases, with 9 bases between them. CDR1 is SEHNR, CDR2 FQNEAQ, per germline (reference sequence). The CDR3 extends over 15 amino acids. The CDR3 is CASSLGRIGNQPQHF. The CDR3 DNA follows: TGTGCCAGCAGCTTAGGGCGAATTGGCAATCAGCCCCAGCATTTT.

To note about this clonotype: This could be a read error, since a much larger clone is one nucleotide away. The rearrangement uses TRBV20-1 and TRBJ2-7; TRBD1 agrees at 9 bases. Per the germline V gene, CDR1 is DFQATT and CDR2 is SNEGSKA (reference sequence). The CDR3 is 14 residues long. V dropped 1 base and J dropped 3; count of bases not matched to a gene: 4. The CDR3, as DNA: TGCAGTGCTAGAGCCCGGGACAGGGTCTACGAGCAGTACTTC. Protein: CSARARDRVYEQYF.

The J gene is TRBJ2-1, the V gene TRBV15; TRBD1 aligns across 8 bases. CDR3 length equals 15 residues. With V trimmed by 4 bases and J by 4 bases, 6 bases remained unmatched. Germline-derived CDR1 and CDR2 are LNHNV and YYDKDF (reference sequence). The CDR3 bases are TGTGCCACCAGCAACCGAACAGGGGGGTACAATGAGCAGTTCTTC. It codes for CATSNRTGGYNEQFF.

This clonotype appeared a few times. The chain couples TRBV5-6 to TRBJ2-3, with D perhaps given as TRBD1 or TRBD2 (6 bases each). CDR1 is SGHDT, CDR2 YYEEEE, per germline. Trimming cost V 0 bases and J 4 bases, with 12 bases left between them. This CDR3 region has 15 residues. Here the CDR3 DNA reads TGTGCCAGCAGCTTGGCGGGGGCCCTGTCAGATACGCAGTATTTT. As protein: CASSLAGALSDTQYF.

The V and J genes are TRBV20-1 and TRBJ2-3, with D possibly TRBD2 on 5 matching bases. The CDR3 contains 12 residues. The germline CDR1 and CDR2 sequences are DFQATT and SNEGSKA (reference sequence). Trimming left V 3 bases short and J 10 bases short, with 14 bases between. The CDR3 sequence is CSASPTSTAQYF. The DNA for the CDR3 is TGCAGTGCTAGCCCCACTAGTACCGCGCAGTATTTT.

This chain links TRBV20-1 with TRBJ2-7; D is perhaps TRBD2 (7 bases). This CDR3 comprises 14 residues. Trimming pared 7 bases from V and 8 bases from J, leaving 24 bases between. Germline CDR1 DFQATT, CDR2 SNEGSKA (reference sequence). This CDR3 is CSVQRGQGLYKQYF. CDR3 DNA sequence: TGCAGTGTTCAGCGGGGTCAGGGGTTATACAAGCAGTACTTC.

The V call is TRBV12-3 or TRBV12-4, the J call TRBJ1-1, with 11 bases identical to TRBD1. With V trimmed by 6 bases and J by 0 bases, 9 bases remained unmatched. The CDR3 length is 17 residues. CDR3 DNA sequence: TGTGCCAGCAGCCCACGAGGACAGGGGGCTATGAACACTGAAGCTTTCTTT. Translating it yields CASSPRGQGAMNTEAFF.

This rearrangement joins TRBV7-8 to TRBJ1-4; D might be TRBD1 (5 bases). This CDR3 is built from 14 residues. From germline, CDR1 is SGHVS and CDR2 FQNEAQ. Trimming removed 8 bases from V and 7 bases from J, with 17 bases in between. CDR3 sequence (DNA): TGTGCCAGCGCCCAGGGCCGGGTTAGTGAAAAACTGTTTTTT. It translates to CASAQGRVSEKLFF.

V and J are TRBV7-2 and TRBJ1-4; tentative D call: TRBD1 (5 bases). Germline V gene data show CDR1 as SGHTA and CDR2 as FQGNSA. The CDR3 is 15 amino acids. The V end lost 2 bases, the J end lost 7 bases, and 14 bases lay between the germline ends. CDR3 residues: CASSLKQGSGEKLFF. The CDR3 DNA follows: TGTGCCAGCAGCTTAAAGCAGGGATCGGGTGAAAAACTGTTTTTT.

This chain links TRBV6-2 or TRBV6-3 with TRBJ2-7; D remains unclear. The germline gives CDR1 MNHEY, CDR2 SVGEGT. CDR3 length: 14 amino acids. The V and J ends lost 6 bases and 2 bases respectively, with 14 bases between them. CDR3 protein: CASRTPVFAYEQYF. The CDR3 DNA reads TGTGCCAGCAGGACCCCCGTTTTCGCCTACGAGCAGTACTTC.

The chain recombines TRBV20-1 with TRBJ2-3; 14 bases line up with TRBD2. CDR1 is DFQATT, CDR2 SNEGSKA, per germline (reference sequence). The V and J ends lost 1 base and 2 bases, in that order; junction bases with no gene match: 8. The CDR3 has 18 residues. This CDR3 reads CSARGPGTSGGITDTQYF. CDR3 in DNA: TGCAGTGCTAGAGGTCCCGGGACTAGCGGGGGCATCACAGATACGCAGTATTTT.